These 12 T cell receptor beta chains were sequenced from one sample in a study of blood T cell repertoires in COVID-19. Sequenced by immunoSEQ multiplex PCR; TCRdb stores in-frame clones only, minus some. The sample has 100,000 to 120,000 clones; 88% are singletons. The specimen sequenced was peripheral blood. The receptors shown here come from a woman aged 50 to 60 with acute or convalescent COVID-19.

The genes are TRBV2 and TRBJ2-2; TRBD1 might be the D (6 bases). The germline CDR1 and CDR2 sequences are SNHLY and FYNNEI. This CDR3 spans 13 amino acids. The V end lost 5 bases, the J end lost 5 bases, and 9 bases lay between the germline ends. CDR3 sequence: CASSPRGTGELFF. CDR3 coding DNA: TGTGCCAGCAGTCCCAGGGGTACCGGGGAGCTGTTTTTT. The variable domain in full, completed from reference TRBV2 and TRBJ2-2, reads EPEVTQTPSHQVTQMGQEVILRCVPISNHLYFYWYRQILGQKVEFLVSFYNNEISEKSEIFDDQFSVERPDGSNFTLKIRSTKLEDSAMYFCASSPRGTGELFFGEGSRLTVL.

This chain joins TRBV9 and TRBJ2-7; TRBD2 matches at 15 bases. This CDR3 is 16 amino acids long. Germline CDR1 SGDLS, CDR2 YYNGEE. Trimming removed 4 bases from V and 5 bases from J; junction bases left unmatched: 7. CDR3 in amino acids: CASSSRTSGRDDEQYF. The DNA for the CDR3 is TGTGCCAGCAGCTCCCGGACTAGCGGGAGGGACGACGAGCAGTACTTC.

The V and J genes are TRBV18 and TRBJ1-5, with a possible D match to TRBD1 (6 bases). The V end was cut by 5 bases, the J end by 7 bases, with 15 bases between. The germline V gene has CDR1 KGHSH and CDR2 LQKENI. The CDR3 runs to 14 residues. CDR3: CASSGGQPGQPQHF. In DNA, the CDR3 is TGTGCCAGCTCAGGCGGACAGCCCGGGCAGCCCCAGCATTTT.

This clone has a handful of counts. The V call is TRBV7-9, the J call TRBJ2-2; the match to TRBD2 covers 10 bases. Germline loops: CDR1 SEHNR, CDR2 FQNEAQ (reference sequence). The CDR3 spans 14 residues. The junction had 5 bases not matched to a gene; V was cut back by 11 bases and J by 2 bases. CDR3: CAGSGGINTGELFF. CDR3 nucleotides: TGTGCCGGTAGCGGGGGGATTAACACCGGGGAGCTGTTTTTT.

The chain carries TRBV28 and TRBJ1-3, with unresolved D. Per germline, CDR1 MDHEN and CDR2 SYDVKM. V lost 5 bases and J lost 0, with 11 bases in between. CDR3 size: 15 residues. CDR3: CASSVPGYSGNTIYF. CDR3 nucleotides: TGTGCCAGCAGTGTCCCGGGGTACTCTGGAAACACCATATATTTT.

The CDR3 here is CASRDSGLTNTGELFF. The CDR3 nucleotides read TGTGCCAGCAGGGATTCTGGACTTACTAACACCGGGGAGCTGTTTTTT. The gene calls are TRBV5-4 and TRBJ2-2, with D tentatively TRBD2 (5 bases). V dropped 5 bases and J dropped 2 bases, with 16 bases sitting between them. The CDR3 totals 16 residues. Germline assignment: CDR1 SGHNT and CDR2 YYREEE (reference sequence).

The gene calls are TRBV18 and TRBJ2-1; 9 bases fit TRBD2. The V segment lost 8 bases and the J segment 5 bases; nucleotides outside the gene matches: 7. The germline gives CDR1 KGHSH, CDR2 LQKENI. This CDR3 contains 14 residues. The CDR3 loop is CASEGTSSHNEQFF. The CDR3, as DNA: TGTGCCAGCGAAGGGACTAGCAGTCACAATGAGCAGTTCTTC.

The chain combines TRBV5-1 with TRBJ2-5; 7 nucleotides align to TRBD1. This CDR3 has 13 amino acids. Germline lookup yields CDR1 SGHRS and CDR2 YFSETQ. V lost 4 bases, J lost 3 bases, and 3 bases stayed unmatched. This chain's CDR3 is CASSTGTEETQYF. CDR3 DNA: TGCGCCAGCAGCACCGGGACAGAAGAGACCCAGTACTTC.

This clone is labeled medium-sized. V gene TRBV11-2 combines with J gene TRBJ1-2; 7 bases are shared with TRBD1. The CDR3 has 13 residues. CDR1 is SGHAT and CDR2 is FQNNGV in the germline V gene. V dropped 1 base and J dropped 6; count of bases not matched to a gene: 2. CDR3 in DNA: TGTGCCAGCAGCTTAGGGACAGGAGATGGCTACACCTTC. Translation: CASSLGTGDGYTF.

The chain uses TRBV18 and TRBJ2-1, with TRBD2 matching over 11 bases. The germline CDR1 and CDR2 sequences are KGHSH and LQKENI. This CDR3 region has 15 residues. With V trimmed by 3 bases and J by 8 bases, 6 bases remained unmatched. CDR3 region: CASSPSGRALDEQFF. CDR3 DNA sequence: TGTGCCAGCTCACCTAGCGGGAGGGCCCTCGATGAGCAGTTCTTC. Full variable domain (rest looked up from reference TRBV18 and TRBJ2-1): NAGVMQNPRHLVRRRGQEARLRCSPMKGHSHVYWYRQLPEEGLKFMVYLQKENIIDESGMPKERFSAEFPKEGPSILRIQQVVRGDSAAYFCASSPSGRALDEQFFGPGTRLTVL.

This chain links TRBV18 with TRBJ2-3; the D is unclear. The germline gives CDR1 KGHSH, CDR2 LQKENI. Trimming took off 6 bases at V and 0 bases at J, with 16 bases between the two ends. This CDR3 is built from 16 residues. CDR3 amino acids: CASSPPGSPSTDTQYF. The CDR3 DNA reads TGTGCCAGCTCGCCTCCCGGTTCGCCCAGCACAGATACGCAGTATTTT.

The V and J genes are TRBV2 and TRBJ2-7; 9 nucleotides agree with TRBD1. The V and J ends lost 6 bases and 4 bases, in that order; junction bases with no gene match: 7. Looked up from germline, CDR1 is SNHLY and CDR2 is FYNNEI. The CDR3 consists of 14 residues. The CDR3 protein is CASSAEQGAYEQYF. Here the CDR3 DNA reads TGTGCCAGCAGCGCTGAACAGGGGGCTTACGAGCAGTACTTC.